Sequencing of this T cell receptor (beta chain) was carried out in a study of cytomegalovirus exposure and HLA in healthy donors listed by TCRdb under 2017. Background on the whole study: An earlier analysis of roughly 610 of the donors reported over 250 Gb of sequence data and 95 million to 140 million unique TCR beta sequences obtained from 180 million or so T cells. Roughly 300 gigabases of sequencing data and tens of millions of unique TCR sequences were included in an early release covering several hundred HLA-typed donors. Of the roughly 390 genotyped donors, over 80% were placed in the genetic ancestry cluster associated with self-reported Caucasian donors. The study aimed to test whether cataloging public T cell receptors could reveal signatures of past pathogen exposure. The study profiled the T cell repertoires of some 610 subjects by immunosequencing and related them to cytomegalovirus serostatus. Besides the first cohort of about 730 subjects, a separate validation cohort made up of over 95 different subjects was used. The study combined high-throughput TCR immunosequencing, statistical association of individual TCRs with disease status, and machine learning to predict cytomegalovirus infection status. To study patterns of TCR occurrence, a later analysis re-analyzed previously published TCR beta repertoires from more than 550 donors and added high-resolution HLA genotyping. In the later analysis, no new phenotypic data were used to find candidate immune exposures; instead, reliance was placed on TCR beta sequences and their occurrence across donors. An earlier analysis of roughly 600 of the donors used high-throughput TCR beta sequencing to judge whether each TCR beta V gene segment behaved as functional or pseudogenic. Donor age, sex, ethnicity and CMV serostatus were compiled alongside the repertoire data. A later genetic analysis took genome-wide SNP genotypes for about 65% of the roughly 670 donors and used that subset as a discovery cohort. All discovery cohort repertoires had been generated using a single sequencing platform. HLA typing included class I and class II loci at four-digit resolution. Typing coverage differed by locus: A, B, C, DRB1 and DQB1 were typed in roughly 629-630 donors, DQA1 in 500 to 550, DPA1 in 606, and DPB1 in 400 to 490. About five DR-DQ haplotypes were treated as single units for association and clustering because of strong linkage in the cohort. Among roughly 400 genotyped donors of the cohort, an average of around 240,000 unique TCR beta nucleotide sequences were sequenced per donor, around 20% of them non-productive.

Ends trimmed: V by 7 bases, J by 3 bases; bases unmatched to a gene: 3. The CDR3, from cysteine to phenylalanine, totals 12 residues. Of the read, only the CDR3 DNA is kept; its 36 bases are in frame from base 1. The germline V gene encodes CDR1 MNHEY and CDR2 SVGAGI. The cohort consisted of 600 to 700 healthy bone marrow donors. At the time of sampling, every cohort member was nominally healthy, though immune exposures that went unrecorded were likely present. The donor was CMV seronegative and belonged to the group of 352 seronegative cohort members. A peripheral blood sample was provided by each donor, and peripheral blood mononuclear cells were used for TCR beta sequencing. Genomic DNA was extracted from the blood cell samples with the Qiagen DNeasy Blood Extraction Kit. Preparation of the library involved the immunoSEQ multiplex PCR assay. For the multiplex PCR, a mixture combining 60 forward primers for TCR Vbeta segments and 13 reverse primers for TCR Jbeta segments was used. The CDR3 region of rearranged TCR beta genes was amplified from genomic DNA by a multiplex PCR assay. The amplified TCR beta libraries were sequenced on the Illumina HiSeq System as 87-base-pair reads. Per the original workflow: A later analysis tallied 70 million to 100 million unique TCR beta chains across the 666 repertoires, and approximately 9.9 million of those chains were shared by two or more donors. A nearest-neighbor algorithm error-corrected the raw reads and collapsed the reads into unique sequences, merging closely related sequences to remove PCR and sequencing errors. CDR3 sequences were aligned to IMGT reference sequences to assign V, D and J gene segments. For a sequence to be retained, a match of at least six nucleotides to both a V gene segment and a J gene segment was required. A rearrangement was called productive if the CDR3 had no stop codons and remained in frame with V and J, and every other rearrangement was called non-productive. Following IMGT convention, CDR3 was defined as the stretch from the second conserved V-encoded cysteine to the conserved J-encoded phenylalanine. Sequences without an unambiguous match to a single V gene segment were excluded from the earlier analysis of about 630 of the donors. In an earlier analysis of approximately 550 of the donors, V segments were called functional above 56.7% productive rearrangements and were called segregating when the between-donor standard deviation exceeded 5%. A statistical classification framework was built for diagnosing cytomegalovirus status from the catalog of TCR beta chain sequences. In a later analysis, V and J genes were assigned by comparing TCR nucleotide sequences against IMGT/GENE-DB human TR gene sequences. The TCRdist pipeline was used in a later analysis to assign CDR3 sequences and most-parsimonious VDJ recombination scenarios. A later analysis defined each TCR beta chain by its CDR3 amino acid sequence plus V-gene family, and excluded reads lacking a unique V-gene family. To address suspected cross-contamination and a sequencing artifact, a later analysis removed 450 to 700 highly shared, low-generation-probability nucleotide sequences. For each public chain, a later analysis derived a clonal expansion index from normalized ranks of inferred template counts within each repertoire. In a later analysis, generation probabilities were computed with a VDJ recombination model fitted to out-of-frame rearrangements, and the resulting probabilities were checked against IGoR. Hypergeometric tests were used in a later analysis to score TCR-TCR, TCR-HLA and TCR-CMV co-occurrence, with a repertoire-size bias correction applied to the TCR pairs. In a later analysis, false discovery rates were estimated by permuting HLA or CMV assignments 20 times. A later analysis grouped co-occurring TCRs with DBSCAN, adding TCRdist sequence similarity when clustering within HLA-allele-positive subsets. Co-occurrence clustering excluded repertoires with fewer than 30,000 or more than 120,000 public chains, plus five with anomalous nucleotide sharing. In TCRdb, the immuneACCESS table is reduced to in-frame sequences with V and J assigned. These tables do not hold every clone; where another copy was compared, an unresolved V gene accounts for under half, and the others remain unexplained. V and J calls and clone size are those listed in that table; D and trimming were worked out from the DNA. The sample records fewer than 110,000 clones, about 80% of which are singletons. The ten largest make up around 4.1% of the sample.

Details on this clone: The target of this receptor is not known. No much larger clonotype is one base removed from it; base qualities were not supplied.

Overall results and qualifications from the work: In a later analysis, TCR association rates were found to vary across HLA loci, with the most associated TCRs seen for DRB1 alleles and the fewest for HLA-C alleles. A further reported finding was that TCR beta sequences accurately predicted the HLA-A and HLA-B alleles for most subjects in the first cohort. A few of the identified cytomegalovirus-associated TCR beta chains were confirmed in vitro to be specific for cytomegalovirus antigens. The authors suggested that the approach could potentially be generalized to other disease states and immunological phenotypes. The presence/absence analyses assumed that sequencing depth was roughly uniform across donors, and that assumption may not be true. Because some donors lacked HLA typing at each locus, the association tests relied only on the typed subset. In a later analysis, HLA-associated TCR beta chains were found to be more clonally expanded and to have lower generation probabilities than equally common non-associated chains. In a later genetic analysis, a missense DCLRE1C variant was associated with V-gene and J-gene trimming of TCR beta chains, and the association was replicated in an independent cohort. Compared with the 666-donor mean, donors in an Asian-associated ancestry cluster had fewer N-insertions in productive TCRs, according to a later genetic analysis. At a false discovery rate of 0.05, a later analysis linked under 20,000 TCR beta sequences to specific HLA alleles. The earlier analysis of approximately 560 of the donors excluded about 16 rarely observed V segments, including chromosome 9 orphons, because counts were too low. The study gave a list of 150 to 200 TCR beta chains associated with cytomegalovirus. Some IMGT-functional V segments, including TRBV6-2 and TRBV6-3, could not be told apart with the 87-base-pair reads, so those segments were excluded. Immune exposure information for the cohort was limited to CMV serostatus. An earlier analysis of 450 to 750 of the donors showed that most TCR beta V segments appeared in productive rearrangements either about 90% or about 30% of the time, which broadly matched IMGT annotations. In both the original and validation cohorts, the classifier was reported to diagnose cytomegalovirus status with high specificity and sensitivity. While some public TCRs were present in many individuals, most TCR sequences turned up only very rarely across donors. A cluster of highly shared sequence variants was judged likely to be a technical artifact of the sequencing pipeline. According to a later analysis, parvovirus B19, influenza, CMV and Epstein-Barr virus appeared linked to several top co-occurrence clusters. Linkage disequilibrium might explain the correlated functional status among segregating V segments, but an unknown experimental factor could not be excluded. The cohort was sequenced for TCR beta chains only, and without alpha or paired-chain data the features that could be detected were limited. When HLA alleles, especially DR and DQ, strongly co-occurred, TCR associations were difficult to assign to individual alleles. According to a later analysis, most CMV-associated TCR beta chains appeared to be HLA-restricted, and the HLA associations seemed to be driven largely by CMV exposure.

The sequencing sample was made of PBMCs. The sequence derives from a man aged 40-49 years in good health and CMV-seronegative. The rearranged segments are TRBV6-5 and TRBJ2-7, with 7 bases matching TRBD1. The DNA sequence follows: TGTGCCAGCAAGGGACAGAACTACGAGCAGTACTTC. It translates to CASKGQNYEQYF.